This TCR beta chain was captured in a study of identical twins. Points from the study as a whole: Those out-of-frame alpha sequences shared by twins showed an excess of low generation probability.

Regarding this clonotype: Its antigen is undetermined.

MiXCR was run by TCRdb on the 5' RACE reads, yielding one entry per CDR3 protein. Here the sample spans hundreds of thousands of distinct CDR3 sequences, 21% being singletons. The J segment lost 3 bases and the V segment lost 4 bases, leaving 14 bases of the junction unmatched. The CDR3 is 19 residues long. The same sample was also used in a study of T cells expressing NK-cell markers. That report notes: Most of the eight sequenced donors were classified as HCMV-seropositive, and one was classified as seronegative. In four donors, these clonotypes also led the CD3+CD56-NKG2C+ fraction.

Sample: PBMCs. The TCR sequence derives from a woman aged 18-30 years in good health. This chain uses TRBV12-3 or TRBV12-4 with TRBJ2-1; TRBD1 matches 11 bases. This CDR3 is CASSSSTSDRGRYYNEQFF. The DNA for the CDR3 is TGTGCCAGCAGTTCCTCAACCTCGGACAGGGGGCGGTACTACAATGAGCAGTTCTTC.